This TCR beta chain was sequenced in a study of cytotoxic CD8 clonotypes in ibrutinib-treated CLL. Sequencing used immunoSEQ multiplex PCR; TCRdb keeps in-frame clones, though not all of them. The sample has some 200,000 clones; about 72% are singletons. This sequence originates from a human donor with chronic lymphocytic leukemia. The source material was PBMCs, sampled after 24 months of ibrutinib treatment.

CDR3 region: CASSPPGTSGTYEQYF. CDR3 coding DNA: TGTGCCAGCAGCCCGCCCGGGACTAGCGGGACCTACGAGCAGTACTTC. This sequence joins TRBV11-2 and TRBJ2-7; TRBD2 agrees at 13 bases. V trimming: 5 bases; J trimming: 2 bases; junction bases outside the gene matches: 6. CDR3 length: 16 amino acids. The V gene's germline CDR1 is SGHAT and CDR2 FQNNGV.